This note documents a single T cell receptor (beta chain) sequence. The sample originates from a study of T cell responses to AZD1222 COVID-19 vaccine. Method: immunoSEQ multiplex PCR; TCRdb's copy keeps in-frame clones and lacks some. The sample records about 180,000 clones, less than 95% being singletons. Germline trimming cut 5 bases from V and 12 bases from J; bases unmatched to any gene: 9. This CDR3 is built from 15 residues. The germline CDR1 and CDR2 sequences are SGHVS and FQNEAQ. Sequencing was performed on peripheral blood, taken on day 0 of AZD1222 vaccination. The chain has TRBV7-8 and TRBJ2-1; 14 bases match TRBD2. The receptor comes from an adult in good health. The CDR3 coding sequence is TGTGCCAGCAGCCCTGGGACTAGCGGGGGCCATGGGCAGTTCTTC. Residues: CASSPGTSGGHGQFF.